This T cell receptor (beta chain) was observed in a study of blood T cell repertoires in COVID-19. The J segment lost 4 bases and the V segment lost 6 bases, leaving 11 bases of the junction unmatched. CDR1 is SGHRS and CDR2 is YFSETQ in the germline V gene. The CDR3 covers 16 residues. Using immunoSEQ multiplex PCR, the repertoire was profiled, and TCRdb retains in-frame clones only, with some absent. The sample includes about 140,000 clones, around 87% of them seen just once. The clonotype originates from a man aged 45-60 years who had recovered from COVID-19. Sequencing was carried out using peripheral blood. The chain couples TRBV5-1 to TRBJ2-7, with 12 nucleotides matching TRBD1. DNA of the CDR3: TGCGCCAGCACCGAAGGCCCGGGACAGGGGGCTTACGAGCAGTACTTC. Translation gives CASTEGPGQGAYEQYF.